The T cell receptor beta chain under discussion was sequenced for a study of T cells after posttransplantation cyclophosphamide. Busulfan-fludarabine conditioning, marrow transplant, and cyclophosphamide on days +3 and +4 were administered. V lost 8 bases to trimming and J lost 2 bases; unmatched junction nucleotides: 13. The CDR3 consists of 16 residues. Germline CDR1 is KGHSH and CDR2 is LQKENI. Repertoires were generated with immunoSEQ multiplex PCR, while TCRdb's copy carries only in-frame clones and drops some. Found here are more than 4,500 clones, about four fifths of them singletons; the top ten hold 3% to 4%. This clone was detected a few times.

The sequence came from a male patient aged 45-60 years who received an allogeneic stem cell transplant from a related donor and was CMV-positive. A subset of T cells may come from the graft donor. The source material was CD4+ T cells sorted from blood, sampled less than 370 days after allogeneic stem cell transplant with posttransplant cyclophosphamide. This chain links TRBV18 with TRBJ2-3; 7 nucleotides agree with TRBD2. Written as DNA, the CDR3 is TGTGCCAGCACGCCGGGCGGAGCGGGGCTCACAGATACGCAGTATTTT. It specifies CASTPGGAGLTDTQYF.